The present entry profiles one T cell receptor beta chain with its context. Its antigen is as yet unknown. Clones were read by immunoSEQ multiplex PCR, and TCRdb kept only the in-frame ones, dropping some. The sample holds more than 50,000 clones, 88% seen once. Germline V gene data show CDR1 as SEHNR and CDR2 as FQNEAQ (reference sequence). The CDR3 is 15 residues long. V gave up 5 bases and J gave up 4 bases; unmatched junction bases: 6. This entry belongs to a study of PD-1 blockade in mismatch repair-deficient tumors. Overall study findings and caveats: Rapid post-treatment expansion, then contraction, generally preceding radiologic response, marked tumor-resident clones.

Every patient had mismatch repair deficiency by PCR or immunohistochemistry. The chain has TRBV7-9 and TRBJ2-1; 9 bases line up with TRBD2. The source is an adult with mismatch repair-deficient cancer. The sample here was peripheral blood, taken 52 weeks after starting pembrolizumab. CDR3 sequence reads: CASSTQGLAYNEQFF. In DNA form, the CDR3 reads TGTGCCAGCAGCACCCAGGGACTAGCTTACAATGAGCAGTTCTTC.